Shown below are 24 T cell receptor beta chains from a single sample sequenced in a study of cytomegalovirus exposure and HLA in healthy donors. TCRdb's copy holds only in-frame clones and misses some; the assay was immunoSEQ multiplex PCR. This sample has roughly 220,000 clones; over 80% occur once, and the top ten carry more than 13%. Sequencing used PBMCs. These receptors were obtained from a woman in her twenties or thirties in good health and CMV-seropositive.

V is TRBV5-6 and J is TRBJ2-5; no firm D call. The CDR3 has 13 residues. Germline V CDR1 and CDR2: SGHDT, YYEEEE. The V and J ends lost 2 bases and 4 bases respectively, with 9 bases between them. CDR3 loop: CASSFYSRETQYF. DNA for the CDR3: TGTGCCAGCAGCTTTTATTCAAGAGAGACCCAGTACTTC.

This clone occurred once. V is TRBV12-5 and J is TRBJ2-7; D may correspond to TRBD1 or TRBD2 (5 bases each). Germline V gene data show CDR1 as LGHNT and CDR2 as FRNRAP. The V and J ends lost 5 bases and 2 bases respectively, with 13 bases between them. This CDR3 contains 14 residues. CDR3 sequence: CASGTTGRPYEQYF. CDR3 nucleotides: TGTGCTAGTGGTACCACGGGGCGTCCCTACGAGCAGTACTTC.

This clone has at least ten counts. V and J are TRBV25-1 and TRBJ1-5; D unclear. The germline gives CDR1 MGHDK, CDR2 SYGVNS. The CDR3 covers 11 residues. CDR3 nucleotide sequence: TGTGCGAGCGGGCACAATCAGCCCCAGCATTTT. The encoded protein is CASGHNQPQHF. The full variable domain, its missing parts supplied by reference TRBV25-1 and TRBJ1-5, is EADIYQTPRYLVIGTGKKITLECSQTMGHDKMYWYQQDPGMELHLIHYSYGVNSTEKGDLSSESTVSRIRTEHFPLTLESARPSHTSQYLCASGHNQPQHFGDGTRLSIL.

CDR3: CASSFGGVAYEQYF. CDR3 coding DNA: TGTGCCAGCAGTTTTGGGGGCGTAGCCTACGAGCAGTACTTC. The V gene is TRBV28, the J gene TRBJ2-7; a possible D gene is TRBD1 (6 bases). The CDR3 runs to 14 residues. V was pared by 3 bases and J by 2 bases, with 11 bases between. The germline V gene encodes CDR1 MDHEN and CDR2 SYDVKM. Together with reference TRBV28 and TRBJ2-7, the CDR3 gives the full variable domain: DVKVTQSSRYLVKRTGEKVFLECVQDMDHENMFWYRQDPGLGLRLIYFSYDVKMKEKGDIPEGYSVSREKKERFSLILESASTNQTSMYLCASSFGGVAYEQYFGPGTRLTVT.

The J gene is TRBJ1-1, the V gene TRBV5-1; no definite D call. This CDR3 has 14 amino acids. V lost 0 bases and J lost 1, with 7 bases in between. The germline V gene encodes CDR1 SGHRS and CDR2 YFSETQ. The CDR3 spells CASSLDTTNTEAFF. The CDR3, as DNA: TGCGCCAGCAGCTTGGATACAACGAACACTGAAGCTTTCTTT.

This chain joins TRBV27 and TRBJ1-1, with TRBD1 as a possible D gene (5 bases). The V gene's germline CDR1 is MNHEY and CDR2 SMNVEV (reference sequence). The CDR3 spans 14 residues. V dropped 7 bases and J dropped 5 bases, with 17 bases sitting between them. CDR3 nucleotide sequence: TGTGCCAGCACCTTGGGTAGGGGTCATACTGAAGCTTTCTTT. Its protein product is CASTLGRGHTEAFF.

CDR3 in DNA: TGTGCCAGCAGTCATGACCGGGACAGGGGATACGAGCAGTACTTC. As protein: CASSHDRDRGYEQYF. J is TRBJ2-7 and V is TRBV6-5; 10 bases fit TRBD1. After removal of 5 bases from V and 4 bases from J, the junction contained 8 bases not matched to a gene. Germline loops: CDR1 MNHEY, CDR2 SVGAGI. The CDR3 loop spans 15 amino acids.

The chain employs TRBV30 and TRBJ2-5; D unclear. V was clipped by 2 bases and J by 5 bases, with 21 bases between them. The CDR3 sequence is 16 residues long. Germline V gene data show CDR1 as GTSNPN and CDR2 as SVGIG (reference sequence). This CDR3 reads CAWSKGYPGLRETQYF. CDR3 nucleotides: TGTGCCTGGAGTAAAGGGTATCCAGGATTAAGGGAGACCCAGTACTTC.

This chain uses TRBV5-4 with TRBJ2-7, with D tentatively TRBD2 (6 bases). The germline V gene encodes CDR1 SGHNT and CDR2 YYREEE (reference sequence). The CDR3 is made up of 15 amino acids. V was shortened by 4 bases and J by 0 bases, with 14 bases between the two germline ends. CDR3 in DNA: TGTGCCAGCAGCCCGAGGGCGGGGTACTCCTACGAGCAGTACTTC. Its protein is CASSPRAGYSYEQYF.

The chain employs TRBV5-1 and TRBJ1-2; possibly TRBD1 for D (5 bases). V gave up 4 bases and J gave up 8 bases, with 18 bases separating them. This CDR3 is 14 amino acids long. CDR1 and CDR2 (germline): SGHRS, YFSETQ. The CDR3 DNA sequence: TGCGCCAGCAGCCCTCAGGGAGGGTCTGGCGGCTACACCTTC. It specifies CASSPQGGSGGYTF.

The V and J genes are TRBV7-9 and TRBJ2-7, with no clear D. V lost 2 bases and J 2 bases, leaving 10 bases between the germline ends. CDR3 length equals 14 residues. CDR1 is SEHNR, CDR2 FQNEAQ, per germline (reference sequence). CDR3 bases: TGTGCCAGCAGCTTAAACGCGAATACCTACGAGCAGTACTTC. This codes for CASSLNANTYEQYF.

V usage is TRBV30 and J usage is TRBJ1-1; D is ambiguous. CDR1 and CDR2 from the germline V gene are GTSNPN and SVGIG (reference sequence). CDR3 length: 13 amino acids. The germline V and J ends were trimmed by 7 bases and 7 bases, with 19 bases remaining between them. This chain's CDR3 is CASSQTQVLEAFF. The CDR3 DNA sequence: TGTGCCTCGTCGCAAACCCAGGTGCTTGAAGCTTTCTTT.

This rearrangement joins TRBV4-3 to TRBJ2-1; D possibly corresponds to TRBD2 (6 bases). The CDR3 runs to 14 residues. V was shortened by 3 bases and J by 7 bases, with 13 bases between the two germline ends. The germline V gene encodes CDR1 LGHNA and CDR2 YSLEER. CDR3 coding DNA: TGCGCCAGCAGCCACGAGACTAGTTTTAATGAGCAGTTCTTC. Residues: CASSHETSFNEQFF.

This clone came up once. This CDR3 reads CASSQDEGEETQYF. The DNA for the CDR3 is TGCGCCAGCAGCCAAGATGAGGGGGAAGAGACCCAGTACTTC. The chain employs TRBV4-1 and TRBJ2-5; a possible D gene is TRBD1 (6 bases). From germline, CDR1 is MGHRA and CDR2 YSYEKL. The V end was cut by 0 bases, the J end by 3 bases, with 8 bases between. This CDR3 region has 14 residues.

CDR3 loop: CASSLSRSSRGKTGELFF. For the CDR3, the DNA is TGTGCCAGCAGTTTATCGCGGTCGAGTAGGGGGAAGACCGGGGAGCTGTTTTTT. The chain is built from TRBV27 and TRBJ2-2, with D maybe TRBD1 (6 bases). The germline V gene encodes CDR1 MNHEY and CDR2 SMNVEV (reference sequence). V lost 0 bases, J lost 5 bases, and 19 bases lay in between. CDR3 length: 18 residues.

V is TRBV29-1 and J is TRBJ1-1; TRBD1 aligns across 9 bases. The J segment lost 3 bases and the V segment lost 6 bases, leaving 5 bases of the junction unmatched. There are 13 residues in the CDR3. Germline V CDR1 and CDR2: SQVTM, ANQGSEA. This CDR3 is CSVSTGGDTEAFF. The CDR3 DNA follows: TGCAGCGTCTCGACAGGGGGTGACACTGAAGCTTTCTTT.

The chain employs TRBV11-3 and TRBJ2-5; possible D gene TRBD2, 5 bases. V dropped 3 bases and J dropped 1 base, with 21 bases sitting between them. The CDR3 contains 18 residues. The germline CDR1 and CDR2 sequences are SGHNT and YENEEA. This chain's CDR3 is CASSFDWGAAPTQETQYF. For the CDR3, the DNA is TGTGCCAGCAGCTTTGACTGGGGAGCGGCCCCGACCCAAGAGACCCAGTACTTC.

J is TRBJ2-5 and V is TRBV10-1; 13 bases align to TRBD2. Germline V gene lookup returns CDR1 WNHNN and CDR2 SYGVQD (reference sequence). The trim removed 5 bases at V and 2 bases at J, leaving 2 bases unmatched. The CDR3 runs 15 residues. The CDR3 is CASSRTSGRQETQYF. Here the CDR3 DNA reads TGCGCCAGCAGTCGGACTAGCGGGAGACAAGAGACCCAGTACTTC.

The V call is TRBV27, the J call TRBJ1-2; 8 nucleotides agree with TRBD1. Looked up from germline, CDR1 is MNHEY and CDR2 is SMNVEV (reference sequence). V was pared by 6 bases and J by 4 bases, with 4 bases of the junction left unmatched. The CDR3 has 13 residues. The CDR3 loop reads CASSHDRGYGYTF. Here the CDR3 DNA reads TGTGCCAGCAGCCACGACAGGGGCTATGGCTACACCTTC.

The chain links TRBV4-3 to TRBJ2-6, with no clear D. The CDR3 is made up of 16 amino acids. CDR1 LGHNA and CDR2 YSLEER come from the germline V gene. V was trimmed by 5 bases and J by 3 bases, leaving 14 bases between them. CDR3 amino acids: CASSSRLEVGANVLTF. CDR3 in DNA: TGCGCCAGCAGCTCCCGCCTAGAGGTTGGGGCCAACGTCCTGACTTTC.

The gene calls are TRBV19 and TRBJ1-2; 7 bases line up with TRBD1. This CDR3 is 14 amino acids long. Germline V gives CDR1 LNHDA, CDR2 SQIVND (reference sequence). V was clipped by 4 bases and J by 3 bases; unmatched bases: 5. The CDR3 is CASSTGTDYYGYTF. DNA for the CDR3: TGTGCCAGTAGTACCGGGACAGATTACTATGGCTACACCTTC.

The chain carries TRBV19 and TRBJ2-1; 12 nucleotides align to TRBD2. The CDR3 runs 15 residues. CDR1 and CDR2 (germline): LNHDA, SQIVND (reference sequence). Germline trimming cut 5 bases from V and 7 bases from J; bases unmatched to any gene: 6. CDR3 bases: TGTGCCAGTAGTCAGACTAGCGGGAGCGGGAATGAGCAGTTCTTC. It codes for CASSQTSGSGNEQFF.

This chain uses TRBV9 with TRBJ2-7; TRBD2 aligns across 7 bases. The CDR3 covers 18 residues. The V segment lost 0 bases and the J segment 3 bases; nucleotides outside the gene matches: 15. CDR1 is SGDLS, CDR2 YYNGEE, per germline. The CDR3 here is CASSVGRGSGPLYYEQYF. CDR3 nucleotide sequence: TGTGCCAGCAGCGTAGGTCGTGGTAGCGGGCCCCTATACTACGAGCAGTACTTC.

Points on this clone: No conserved phenylalanine or tryptophan ends this CDR3, so it is likely a read error. Because the CDR3's place on the DNA is in doubt, the DNA is left out and the CDR3 is given as listed by TCRdb. The chain carries TRBV5-8 and TRBJ1-3. Including both end residues, the CDR3 is 12 amino acids long. Germline V gene sequence: CDR1 SGHTS, CDR2 YDEGEE. The CDR3 is CASSRAVGPSSV.